This TCR beta chain derives from a study of response to subunit inactivated influenza vaccine. TCRdb re-called the RT-PCR reads with MiXCR, one entry per CDR3 protein. This table holds 170,000 or so distinct CDR3 sequences, about 10% found once. This CDR3 is built from 15 residues. Per germline, CDR1 LGHDT and CDR2 YNNKEL (reference sequence). Deletions cut 3 bases from V and 1 base from J, with 9 bases between. Remarks on this clonotype: As yet, its antigen is unknown.

General study results and limits: Seasonal influenza vaccination, on each occasion, was suggested by the authors to recruit few new T cells.

The sequence came from a man in his fifties or sixties who received an inactivated influenza vaccine. This chain links TRBV3-1 with TRBJ2-2; no clear D gene. Material: CD8+ T cells sorted from PBMCs, obtained around 2 years after vaccination. The CDR3 nucleotides are TGTGCCAGCAGCCAGCTGGCCCTGAACACCGGGGAGCTGTTTTTT. Translating it yields CASSQLALNTGELFF.